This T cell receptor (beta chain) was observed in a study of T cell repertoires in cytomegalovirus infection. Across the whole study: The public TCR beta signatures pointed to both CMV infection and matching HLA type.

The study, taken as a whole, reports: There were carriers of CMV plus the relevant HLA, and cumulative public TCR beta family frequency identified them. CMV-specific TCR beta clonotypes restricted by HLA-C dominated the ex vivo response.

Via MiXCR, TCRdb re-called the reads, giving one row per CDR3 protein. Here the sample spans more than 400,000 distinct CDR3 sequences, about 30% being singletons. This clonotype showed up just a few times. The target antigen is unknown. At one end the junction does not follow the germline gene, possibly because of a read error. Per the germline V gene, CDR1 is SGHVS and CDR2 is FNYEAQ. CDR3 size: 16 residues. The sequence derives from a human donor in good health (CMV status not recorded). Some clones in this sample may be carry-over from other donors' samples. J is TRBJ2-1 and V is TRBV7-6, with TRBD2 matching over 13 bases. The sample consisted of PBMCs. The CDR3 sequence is CASSFGLAGVSNEQFF. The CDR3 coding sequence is TGTGCTAGCAGCTTCGGACTAGCGGGAGTTAGCAATGAGCAGTTCTTC.